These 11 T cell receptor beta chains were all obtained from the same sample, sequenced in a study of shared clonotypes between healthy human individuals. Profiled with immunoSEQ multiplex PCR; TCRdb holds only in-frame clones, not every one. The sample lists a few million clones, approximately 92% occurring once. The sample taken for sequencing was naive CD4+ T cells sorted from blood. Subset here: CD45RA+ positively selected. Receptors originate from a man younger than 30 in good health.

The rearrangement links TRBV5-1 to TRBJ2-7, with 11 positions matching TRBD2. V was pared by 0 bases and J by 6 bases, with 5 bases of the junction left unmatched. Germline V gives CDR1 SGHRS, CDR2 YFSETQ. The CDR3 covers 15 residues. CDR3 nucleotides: TGCGCCAGCAGCTTGGGGACTAGCGGGTTGAGCGAGCAGTACTTC. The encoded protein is CASSLGTSGLSEQYF. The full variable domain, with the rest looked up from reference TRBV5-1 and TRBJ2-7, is KAGVTQTPRYLIKTRGQQVTLSCSPISGHRSVSWYQQTPGQGLQFLFEYFSETQRNKGNFPGRFSGRQFSNSRSEMNVSTLELGDSALYLCASSLGTSGLSEQYFGPGTRLTVT.

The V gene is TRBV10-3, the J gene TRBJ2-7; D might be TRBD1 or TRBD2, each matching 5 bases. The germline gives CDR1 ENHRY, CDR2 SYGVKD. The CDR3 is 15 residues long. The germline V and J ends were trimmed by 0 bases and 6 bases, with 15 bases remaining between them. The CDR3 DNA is TGTGCCATCAGTGAGTCGGGGACCCGCGGCGGCGAGCAGTACTTC. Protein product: CAISESGTRGGEQYF.

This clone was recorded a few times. CDR3 amino acids: CASSAIPSGFGNTIYF. The CDR3 nucleotides are TGTGCCAGCAGCGCCATCCCGTCAGGGTTTGGAAACACCATATATTTT. The chain employs TRBV9 and TRBJ1-3, with D possibly being TRBD1 (5 bases). This CDR3 comprises 16 residues. Germline values: CDR1 SGDLS, CDR2 YYNGEE. Trimming removed 3 bases from V and 3 bases from J, with 16 bases in between. The full variable domain, completed using reference TRBV9 and TRBJ1-3, is DSGVTQTPKHLITATGQRVTLRCSPRSGDLSVYWYQQSLDQGLQFLIQYYNGEERAKGNILERFSAQQFPDLHSELNLSSLELGDSALYFCASSAIPSGFGNTIYFGEGSWLTVV.

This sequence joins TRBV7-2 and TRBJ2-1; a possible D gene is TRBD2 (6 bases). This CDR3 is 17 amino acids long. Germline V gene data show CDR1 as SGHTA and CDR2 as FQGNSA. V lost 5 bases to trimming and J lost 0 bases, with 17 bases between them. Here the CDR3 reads CASSQVGGGPSYNEQFF. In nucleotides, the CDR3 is TGTGCCAGCAGCCAAGTGGGGGGAGGCCCCTCCTACAATGAGCAGTTCTTC.

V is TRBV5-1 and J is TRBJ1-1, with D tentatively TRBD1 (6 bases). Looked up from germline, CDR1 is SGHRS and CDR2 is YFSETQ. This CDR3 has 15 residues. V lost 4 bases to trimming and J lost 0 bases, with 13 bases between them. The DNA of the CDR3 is TGCGCCAGCAGCCCCGGGACACACATGAACACTGAAGCTTTCTTT. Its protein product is CASSPGTHMNTEAFF.

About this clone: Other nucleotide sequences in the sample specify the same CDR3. The CDR3 nucleotides are TGTGCCAGTAGTATAGATCGGAGTAATCAGCCCCAGCATTTT. Translation: CASSIDRSNQPQHF. The chain employs TRBV19 and TRBJ1-5; D not certain. The V end lost 0 bases, the J end lost 4 bases, and 7 bases lay between the germline ends. This CDR3 is 14 amino acids long. Germline V gene sequence: CDR1 LNHDA, CDR2 SQIVND (reference sequence).

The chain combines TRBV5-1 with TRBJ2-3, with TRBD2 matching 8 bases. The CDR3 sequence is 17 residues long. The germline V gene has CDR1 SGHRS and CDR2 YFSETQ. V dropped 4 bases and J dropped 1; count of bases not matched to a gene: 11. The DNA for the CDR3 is TGCGCCAGCAGCCCCCCCGGGGTAGCGGGGCGCACAGATACGCAGTATTTT. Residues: CASSPPGVAGRTDTQYF.

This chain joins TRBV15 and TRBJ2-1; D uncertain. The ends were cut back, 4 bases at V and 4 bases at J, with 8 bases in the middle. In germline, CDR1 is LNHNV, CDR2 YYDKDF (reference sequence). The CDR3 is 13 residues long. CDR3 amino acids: CATSIVPYNEQFF. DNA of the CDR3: TGTGCCACCAGCATAGTTCCGTACAATGAGCAGTTCTTC.

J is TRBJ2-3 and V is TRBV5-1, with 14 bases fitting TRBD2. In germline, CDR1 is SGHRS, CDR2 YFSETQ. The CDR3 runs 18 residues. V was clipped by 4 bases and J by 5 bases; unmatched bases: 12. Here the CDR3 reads CASSTTGTSGGGRDTQYF. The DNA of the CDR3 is TGCGCCAGCAGCACCACCGGGACTAGCGGGGGTGGGAGAGATACGCAGTATTTT.

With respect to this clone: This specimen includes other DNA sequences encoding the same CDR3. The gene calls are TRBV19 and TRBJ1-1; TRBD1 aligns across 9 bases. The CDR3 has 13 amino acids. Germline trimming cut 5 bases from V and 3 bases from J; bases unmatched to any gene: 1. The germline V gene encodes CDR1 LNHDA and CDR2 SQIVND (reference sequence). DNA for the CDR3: TGTGCCAGTAGTCGGACAGGGGACACTGAAGCTTTCTTT. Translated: CASSRTGDTEAFF. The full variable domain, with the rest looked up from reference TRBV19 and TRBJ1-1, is DGGITQSPKYLFRKEGQNVTLSCEQNLNHDAMYWYRQDPGQGLRLIYYSQIVNDFQKGDIAEGYSVSREKKESFPLTVTSAQKNPTAFYLCASSRTGDTEAFFGQGTRLTVV.

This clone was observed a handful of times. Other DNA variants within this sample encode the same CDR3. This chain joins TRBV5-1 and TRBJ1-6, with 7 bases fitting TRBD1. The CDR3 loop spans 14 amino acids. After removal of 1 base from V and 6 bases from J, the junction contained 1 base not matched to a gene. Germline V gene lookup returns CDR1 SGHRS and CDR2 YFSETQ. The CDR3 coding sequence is TGCGCCAGCAGCTTGTGGGACAGTAATTCACCCCTCCACTTT. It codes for CASSLWDSNSPLHF.